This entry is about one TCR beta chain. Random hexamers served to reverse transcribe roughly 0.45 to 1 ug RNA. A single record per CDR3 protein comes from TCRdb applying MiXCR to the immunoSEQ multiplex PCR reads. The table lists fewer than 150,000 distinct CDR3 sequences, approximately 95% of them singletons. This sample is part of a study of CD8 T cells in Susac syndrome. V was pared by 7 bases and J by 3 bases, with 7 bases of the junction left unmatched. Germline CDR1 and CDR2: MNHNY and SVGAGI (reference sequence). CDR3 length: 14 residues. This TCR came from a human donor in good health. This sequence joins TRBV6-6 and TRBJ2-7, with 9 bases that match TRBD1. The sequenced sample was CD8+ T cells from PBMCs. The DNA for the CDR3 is TGTGCCAGCACCTACGAGGGACAGGGCTACGAGCAGTACTTC. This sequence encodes CASTYEGQGYEQYF.